This TCR beta chain comes out of a study of CD8 T cells in ankylosing spondylitis. General observations from the study: Earlier studies detected some motif variants in reactive arthritis synovial fluid and blood. What seemed typical of ankylosing spondylitis blood was a TCR beta motif built from 8 or 9 highly homologous variants. Clones linked to disease, bearing a CD8+ phenotype, were relatively rare in peripheral blood. From matched ankylosing spondylitis synovial fluid, disease-linked clones were reportedly recovered at significantly enriched levels.

At least ten counts were recorded for this clonotype. The antigen remains undetermined. Using its own MiXCR run on the 5' RACE reads, TCRdb lists one record per CDR3 protein. The sample includes fewer than 550,000 distinct CDR3 sequences, approximately 5.3% seen only once; the top ten take 3% to 4.5%. This clonotype originated in a male donor with ankylosing spondylitis. The specimen sequenced was blood, either unsorted or a sorted T cell fraction (not recorded which).

CDR3 nucleotides: TGTGCCAGCAGCAGAGGACAGGGTAGGTTGGCTGAAGCTTTCTTT. This translates into CASSRGQGRLAEAFF. The rearrangement joins TRBV13 to TRBJ1-1; 8 bases are shared with TRBD1. V trimming: 5 bases; J trimming: 6 bases; junction bases outside the gene matches: 11. CDR3 size: 15 residues. Per germline, CDR1 PRHDT and CDR2 FYEKMQ (reference sequence). Complete variable domain (other parts from reference TRBV13 and TRBJ1-1): AAGVIQSPRHLIKEKRETATLKCYPIPRHDTVYWYQQGPGQDPQFLISFYEKMQSDKGSIPDRFSAQQFSDYHSELNMSSLELGDSALYFCASSRGQGRLAEAFFGQGTRLTVV.